This T cell receptor (beta chain) was obtained from a study of cytomegalovirus exposure and HLA in healthy donors. The length of the CDR3 is 15 residues. With 5 bases clipped from V and 5 bases from J, the junction kept 6 bases outside the gene matches. The germline V gene encodes CDR1 LNHDA and CDR2 SQIVND (reference sequence). It was with 60 Vbeta and 13 Jbeta primers that the PCR ran. Assay: immunoSEQ multiplex PCR; the TCRdb copy retains only in-frame clones and omits some. In total, the table holds 100,000 to 150,000 clones. The chain links TRBV19 to TRBJ2-3, with 11 bases identical to TRBD1. Specimen: PBMCs. The sequence was obtained from a woman aged 40 to 55 in good health and CMV-seropositive. CDR3 loop: CASSSRTGGIDTQYF. The CDR3 coding sequence is TGTGCCAGTAGTTCCCGGACAGGGGGCATAGATACGCAGTATTTT.